This entry lists 18 T cell receptor beta chains sequenced from one sample in a study of T-cell reconstitution after alpha-beta-depleted transplantation in children. For TCRbeta, the library was prepared with unique molecular identifiers. In TCRdb, the PCR reads were re-called with MiXCR into one record per CDR3 protein. The profile shows 450,000 to 600,000 distinct CDR3 sequences, around 20% of them singletons. The sample here was PBMCs from the stem cell graft donor, taken from the stem cell graft. These TCRs come from a human donor who donated a stem cell graft to a child with acute lymphoblastic leukemia.

The rearrangement uses TRBV12-3 or TRBV12-4 and TRBJ2-2, with D perhaps matching TRBD2 (6 bases). V was cut by 1 base and J by 1 base, with 22 bases left in between. The CDR3 contains 20 residues. CDR3 DNA: TGTGCCAGCAGTTTAGTGTTTATCGCTAGCGCCGCCCAGAACACCGGGGAGCTGTTTTTT. Translating it yields CASSLVFIASAAQNTGELFF.

This clonotype turned up a few times. The rearrangement links TRBV3-1 to TRBJ2-2; D gene unclear. Germline lookup yields CDR1 LGHDT and CDR2 YNNKEL (reference sequence). V lost 5 bases to trimming and J lost 5 bases, with 9 bases between them. The CDR3 covers 13 residues. In nucleotides, the CDR3 is TGTGCCAGCAGCGACCAGTGGACCGGGGAGCTGTTTTTT. It codes for CASSDQWTGELFF.

The rearrangement links TRBV24-1 to TRBJ1-5, with TRBD1 matching over 8 bases. Germline values: CDR1 KGHDR, CDR2 SFDVKD. J lost 4 bases, V lost 2 bases, and 3 bases had no gene match. The length of the CDR3 is 15 residues. The CDR3 DNA sequence: TGTGCCACCAGTGATTCCCGGACAGGGAATCAGCCCCAGCATTTT. This encodes CATSDSRTGNQPQHF.

The sample holds a few counts of this clonotype. The chain joins TRBV24-1 to TRBJ1-1; D is unresolved. Germline CDR1 reads KGHDR; CDR2 reads SFDVKD. The germline V and J ends were trimmed by 9 bases and 4 bases, with 14 bases remaining between them. CDR3 length: 13 residues. CDR3 sequence: CATAEGKVTEAFF. The DNA for the CDR3 is TGTGCCACCGCGGAGGGAAAAGTCACTGAAGCTTTCTTT.

Notes on this clonotype: A much more abundant neighbour one base away suggests this may be a read error. V gene TRBV5-1 combines with J gene TRBJ2-1; 8 nucleotides line up with TRBD2. Per the germline V gene, CDR1 is SGHRS and CDR2 is YFSETQ. Trimming removed 2 bases from V and 13 bases from J; junction bases left unmatched: 11. This CDR3 has 14 amino acids. The CDR3 DNA is TGCGCCAGCAGCTTCGAAGGGACTAGTGGTGACCAGTTCTTC. Its protein product is CASSFEGTSGDQFF. Full variable domain (remainder filled in from reference TRBV5-1 and TRBJ2-1): KAGVTQTPRYLIKTRGQQVTLSCSPISGHRSVSWYQQTPGQGLQFLFEYFSETQRNKGNFPGRFSGRQFSNSRSEMNVSTLELGDSALYLCASSFEGTSGDQFFGPGTRLTVL.

The chain is built from TRBV2 and TRBJ2-6; D gene ambiguous. V lost 3 bases and J lost 5, with 8 bases in between. Germline CDR1 and CDR2: SNHLY and FYNNEI. This CDR3 has 14 residues. CDR3 loop: CASSDHTRANVLTF. The DNA for the CDR3 is TGTGCCAGCAGTGACCACACACGGGCCAACGTCCTGACTTTC.

This clonotype was picked up one time. The chain uses TRBV20-1 and TRBJ1-1, with D unclear. CDR1 and CDR2 (germline): DFQATT, SNEGSKA (reference sequence). V was shortened by 6 bases and J by 11 bases, with 10 bases between the two germline ends. This CDR3 region has 9 residues. DNA of the CDR3: TGCAGTGCCAGAAATTACGCTTTCTTT. Translating it yields CSARNYAFF.

The gene calls are TRBV5-4 and TRBJ1-3, with TRBD1 identical over 7 bases. With V trimmed by 4 bases and J by 0 bases, 4 bases remained unmatched. Germline V gene data show CDR1 as SGHNT and CDR2 as YYREEE (reference sequence). This CDR3 contains 15 residues. CDR3 loop: CASSADRSSGNTIYF. Written as DNA, the CDR3 is TGTGCCAGCAGCGCGGACAGGAGCTCTGGAAACACCATATATTTT.

This clonotype was picked up a small number of times. The chain employs TRBV9 and TRBJ2-2; D not resolved. There are 17 residues in the CDR3. Per germline, CDR1 SGDLS and CDR2 YYNGEE. The ends were cut back, 0 bases at V and 1 base at J, with 13 bases in the middle. The CDR3 coding sequence is TGTGCCAGCAGCGTAGGACCCGGACGGAAGAACACCGGGGAGCTGTTTTTT. It yields the protein CASSVGPGRKNTGELFF.

The CDR3 protein is CASSRAESYNEQFF. The CDR3 DNA follows: TGTGCCAGCAGCCGGGCGGAATCCTACAATGAGCAGTTCTTC. The chain couples TRBV14 to TRBJ2-1; no clear D gene. Trimming took 4 bases from V and 1 from J, leaving 8 bases between them. Germline V gives CDR1 SGHDN, CDR2 FVKESK. The CDR3 length is 14 residues. Full variable domain (remainder filled in from reference TRBV14 and TRBJ2-1): EAGVTQFPSHSVIEKGQTVTLRCDPISGHDNLYWYRRVMGKEIKFLLHFVKESKQDESGMPNNRFLAERTGGTYSTLKVQPAELEDSGVYFCASSRAESYNEQFFGPGTRLTVL.

This clonotype showed up just a few times. The chain carries TRBV28 and TRBJ2-7; D is perhaps TRBD1 (6 bases). V was shortened by 6 bases and J by 2 bases, with 11 bases between the two germline ends. CDR3 length: 13 residues. Looked up from germline, CDR1 is MDHEN and CDR2 is SYDVKM. CDR3 amino acids: CASRTTGTYEQYF. The CDR3 DNA is TGTGCCAGCAGAACGACAGGTACCTACGAGCAGTACTTC.

This chain uses TRBV27 with TRBJ1-4, with D possibly being TRBD1 (6 bases). V lost 2 bases and J 7 bases, leaving 11 bases between the germline ends. The CDR3 totals 14 residues. Germline CDR1 is MNHEY and CDR2 is SMNVEV (reference sequence). CDR3 loop: CASSLRGVAEKLFF. In DNA form, the CDR3 reads TGTGCCAGCAGTTTAAGGGGGGTGGCTGAAAAACTGTTTTTT.

The V and J genes are TRBV5-1 and TRBJ2-7; D may be TRBD1 or TRBD2 (5 bases each). In germline, CDR1 is SGHRS, CDR2 YFSETQ. Trimming shortened V by 6 bases and J by 3 bases, and 16 bases separated the two germline ends. CDR3 size: 14 residues. The CDR3 nucleotides are TGCGCCAGCACGAACTGGGGGAACATCTACGAGCAGTACTTC. As protein: CASTNWGNIYEQYF. The variable domain in full, with the rest retrieved from reference TRBV5-1 and TRBJ2-7, is KAGVTQTPRYLIKTRGQQVTLSCSPISGHRSVSWYQQTPGQGLQFLFEYFSETQRNKGNFPGRFSGRQFSNSRSEMNVSTLELGDSALYLCASTNWGNIYEQYFGPGTRLTVT.

The V and J genes are TRBV13 and TRBJ2-5; D not resolved. The V and J ends lost 3 bases and 5 bases respectively, with 13 bases between them. The CDR3 is 14 amino acids. Germline CDR1 is PRHDT and CDR2 is FYEKMQ (reference sequence). The CDR3 bases are TGTGCCAGCAGCTTGAAGGAAAAATGGGAGACCCAGTACTTC. This translates into CASSLKEKWETQYF.

The gene calls are TRBV11-1 and TRBJ2-2, with D perhaps matching TRBD1 (5 bases). The CDR3 spans 13 residues. V was pared by 11 bases and J by 2 bases, with 12 bases between. Per germline, CDR1 SGHAT and CDR2 FQDESV (reference sequence). CDR3 residues: CASLGDNTGELFF. The CDR3 nucleotides read TGTGCCTCCCTAGGGGATAACACCGGGGAGCTGTTTTTT. Full variable domain (rest looked up from reference TRBV11-1 and TRBJ2-2): EAEVAQSPRYKITEKSQAVAFWCDPISGHATLYWYRQILGQGPELLVQFQDESVVDDSQLPKDRFSAERLKGVDSTLKIQPAELGDSAMYLCASLGDNTGELFFGEGSRLTVL.

The rearrangement uses TRBV5-4 and TRBJ2-5, with D perhaps matching TRBD1 or TRBD2 (5 bases each). The ends were cut back, 0 bases at V and 5 bases at J, with 17 bases in the middle. Per the germline V gene, CDR1 is SGHNT and CDR2 is YYREEE (reference sequence). CDR3 length: 16 residues. The CDR3 coding sequence is TGTGCCAGCAGCTTGGGATCCGGGGCCGAAAGGGAGACCCAGTACTTC. It yields the protein CASSLGSGAERETQYF.

This clonotype has a count of ten or more. The chain combines TRBV30 with TRBJ2-1; no clear D. V was clipped by 2 bases and J by 9 bases, with 14 bases between them. The germline gives CDR1 GTSNPN, CDR2 SVGIG (reference sequence). The CDR3 totals 13 residues. Here the CDR3 DNA reads TGTGCCTGGAGTAGTTTGAGCTCGGGTGAGCAGTTCTTC. Its protein product is CAWSSLSSGEQFF. Based on the CDR3 plus reference TRBV30 and TRBJ2-1, the full variable domain is SQTIHQWPATLVQPVGSPLSLECTVEGTSNPNLYWYRQAAGRGLQLLFYSVGIGQISSEVPQNLSASRPQDRQFILSSKKLLLSDSGFYLCAWSSLSSGEQFFGPGTRLTVL.

In its sample, this clonotype was seen a few times. Relative to the germline gene, one junction end is altered; a read error may explain this. V is TRBV5-1 and J is TRBJ1-1, with D perhaps matching TRBD1 (5 bases). CDR3 length: 13 amino acids. Germline CDR1 reads SGHRS; CDR2 reads YFSETQ. The CDR3 nucleotides read TGCGCCAGCAGTTTGGACGGGACCTTTGAAGCTTTCTTT. Its translation is CASSLDGTFEAFF.